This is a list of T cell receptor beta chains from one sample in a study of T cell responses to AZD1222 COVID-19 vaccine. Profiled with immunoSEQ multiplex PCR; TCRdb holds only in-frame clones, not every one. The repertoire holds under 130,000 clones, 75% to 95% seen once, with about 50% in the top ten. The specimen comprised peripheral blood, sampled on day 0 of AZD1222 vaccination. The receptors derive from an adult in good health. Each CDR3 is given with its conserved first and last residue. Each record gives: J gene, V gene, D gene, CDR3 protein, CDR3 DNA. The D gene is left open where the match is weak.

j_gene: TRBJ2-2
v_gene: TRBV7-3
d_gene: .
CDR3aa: CASSLGPAGNTGELFF
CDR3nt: TGTGCCAGCAGCTTAGGGCCCGCAGGGAACACCGGGGAGCTGTTTTTT

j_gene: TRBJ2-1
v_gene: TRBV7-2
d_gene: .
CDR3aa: CASSLAGTEVYNEQFF
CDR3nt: TGTGCCAGCAGCCTCGCCGGGACCGAAGTCTACAATGAGCAGTTCTTC

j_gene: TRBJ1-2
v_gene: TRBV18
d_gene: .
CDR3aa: CASSPPDSRYGYTF
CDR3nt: TGTGCCAGCTCACCTCCTGACAGTCGCTATGGCTACACCTTC

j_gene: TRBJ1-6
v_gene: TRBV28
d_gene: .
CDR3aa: CASRTGTGSPLHF
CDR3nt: TGTGCCAGTAGAACAGGGACGGGCTCACCCCTCCACTTT

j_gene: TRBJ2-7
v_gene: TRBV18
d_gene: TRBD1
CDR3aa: CASSRQGGSTGEQYF
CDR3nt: TGTGCCAGCTCCCGCCAAGGGGGCTCAACGGGGGAGCAGTACTTC

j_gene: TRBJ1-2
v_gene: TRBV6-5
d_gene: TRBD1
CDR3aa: CASSLDRGSRYTF
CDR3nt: TGTGCCAGCAGTTTAGACAGGGGGAGCCGCTACACCTTC

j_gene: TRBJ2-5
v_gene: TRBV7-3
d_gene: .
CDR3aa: CASSATPGVETQYF
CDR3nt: TGTGCCAGCAGCGCGACACCGGGGGTGGAGACCCAGTACTTC

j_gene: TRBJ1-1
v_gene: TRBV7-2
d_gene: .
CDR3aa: CASSLRIGSGRLNTEAFF
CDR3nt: TGTGCCAGCAGCTTACGAATCGGCTCAGGGCGGCTGAACACTGAAGCTTTCTTT

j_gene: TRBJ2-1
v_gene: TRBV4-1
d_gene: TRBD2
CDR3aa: CASSQDSTPGLAGGRNEQFF
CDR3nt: TGCGCCAGCAGCCAAGACTCTACTCCGGGACTAGCGGGAGGGCGCAATGAGCAGTTCTTC

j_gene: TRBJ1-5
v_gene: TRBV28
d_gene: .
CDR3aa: CASLRATSNQPQHF
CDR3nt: TGTGCCAGCCTCCGGGCTACTAGCAATCAGCCCCAGCATTTT

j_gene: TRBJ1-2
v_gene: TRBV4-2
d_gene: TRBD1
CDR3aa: CASSQAGAGGSNYGYTF
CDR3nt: TGTGCCAGCAGCCAAGCGGGGGCAGGGGGCTCTAACTATGGCTACACCTTC

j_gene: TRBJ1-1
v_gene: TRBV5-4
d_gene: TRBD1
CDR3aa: CASKDRANLNTEAFF
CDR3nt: TGTGCCAGCAAGGACAGGGCGAACCTGAACACTGAAGCTTTCTTT

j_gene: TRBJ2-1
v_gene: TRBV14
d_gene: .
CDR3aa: CASSQGLPNYNEQFF
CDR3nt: TGTGCCAGCAGCCAGGGACTCCCGAACTACAATGAGCAGTTCTTC

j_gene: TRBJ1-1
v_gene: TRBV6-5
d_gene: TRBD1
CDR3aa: CASRDRGDTEAFF
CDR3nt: TGTGCCAGCAGAGACAGGGGAGACACTGAAGCTTTCTTT

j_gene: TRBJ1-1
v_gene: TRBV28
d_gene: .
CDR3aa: CASSLMNTEAFF
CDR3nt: TGTGCCAGCAGTTTGATGAACACTGAAGCTTTCTTT

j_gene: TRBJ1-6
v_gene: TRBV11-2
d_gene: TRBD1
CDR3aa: CASSLGQGEGYNSPLHF
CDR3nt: TGTGCCAGCAGCTTAGGACAGGGAGAGGGCTATAATTCACCCCTCCACTTT

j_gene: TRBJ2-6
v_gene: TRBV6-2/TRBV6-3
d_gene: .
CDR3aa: CASSYGTSGANVLTF
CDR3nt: TGTGCCAGCAGTTACGGTACCTCTGGGGCCAACGTCCTGACTTTC

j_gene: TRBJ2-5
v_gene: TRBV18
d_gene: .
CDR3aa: CASSPIPEWETQYF
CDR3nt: TGTGCCAGCTCACCAATACCGGAATGGGAGACCCAGTACTTC

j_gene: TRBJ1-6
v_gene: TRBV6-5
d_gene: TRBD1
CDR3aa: CAIRAGQGVYSPLHF
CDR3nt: TGTGCCATCCGGGCCGGACAGGGGGTCTATTCACCCCTCCACTTT

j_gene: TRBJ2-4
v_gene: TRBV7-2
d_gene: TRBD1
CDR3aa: CASSLTGGQGVGKNIQYF
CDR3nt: TGTGCCAGCAGCTTAACAGGGGGACAGGGCGTTGGCAAAAACATTCAGTACTTC

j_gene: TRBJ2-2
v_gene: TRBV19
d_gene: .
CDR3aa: CASRALISPNTGELFF
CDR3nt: TGTGCCAGTAGGGCTCTGATTAGTCCGAACACCGGGGAGCTGTTTTTT

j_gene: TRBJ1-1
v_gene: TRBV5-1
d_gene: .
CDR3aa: CASSGGRPEAFF
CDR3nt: TGCGCCAGCAGCGGGGGACGGCCTGAGGCTTTCTTT

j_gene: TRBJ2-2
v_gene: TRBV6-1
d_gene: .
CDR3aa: CASRESGGSPNTGELFF
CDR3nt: TGTGCCAGCAGGGAATCCGGTGGCAGTCCAAACACCGGGGAGCTGTTTTTT

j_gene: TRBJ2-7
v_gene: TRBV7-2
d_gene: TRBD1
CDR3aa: CASSLNRGPNEQYF
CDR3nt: TGTGCCAGCAGCTTAAACAGGGGCCCCAACGAGCAGTACTTC